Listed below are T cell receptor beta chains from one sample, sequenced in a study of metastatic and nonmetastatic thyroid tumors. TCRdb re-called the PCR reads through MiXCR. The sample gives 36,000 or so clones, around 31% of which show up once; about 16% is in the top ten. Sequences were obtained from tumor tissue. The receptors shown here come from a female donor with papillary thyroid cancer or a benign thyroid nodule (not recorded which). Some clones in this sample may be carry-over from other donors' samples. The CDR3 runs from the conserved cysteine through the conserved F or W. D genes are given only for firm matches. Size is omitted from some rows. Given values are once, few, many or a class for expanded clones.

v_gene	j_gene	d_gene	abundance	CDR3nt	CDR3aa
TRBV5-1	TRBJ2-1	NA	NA	TGCGCCAGCAGCTTGAGAGGGGAGTCCTACAATGAGCAGTTCTTC	CASSLRGESYNEQFF
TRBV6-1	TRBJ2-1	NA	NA	TGTGCCAGCAGTGACGACCGCTACAATGAGCAGTTCTTC	CASSDDRYNEQFF
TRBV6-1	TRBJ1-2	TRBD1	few	TGTGCCAGCAGTCAGGGGGCAGGTGGCTACACCTTC	CASSQGAGGYTF
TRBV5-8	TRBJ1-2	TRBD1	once	TGTGCCAGCAGCCGGGACAGGGTATCTGGTGGCTACACCTTC	CASSRDRVSGGYTF
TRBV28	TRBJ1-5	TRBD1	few	TGTGCCAGCCCCGAGACAGGGGCGCCCAATCAGCCCCAGCATTTT	CASPETGAPNQPQHF
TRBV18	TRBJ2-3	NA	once	TGTGCCAGCTCACCGATAGGGGCGGTGACCTCCACAGATACGCAGTATTTT	CASSPIGAVTSTDTQYF
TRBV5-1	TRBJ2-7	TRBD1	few	TGCGCCAGCAGCATGGGACAGGCCTACGAGCAGTACTTC	CASSMGQAYEQYF
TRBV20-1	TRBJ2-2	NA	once	TGCAGTGCTAGAGTCCCCCCCGGGGAGCTGTTTTTT	CSARVPPGELFF
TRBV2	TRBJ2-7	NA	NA	TGTGCCAGCAGTCGCGAGAGGGACGAGCAGTACTTC	CASSRERDEQYF
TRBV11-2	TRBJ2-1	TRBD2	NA	TGTGCCAGCAGCTTAGTTGTCACTAGCGGTCCGGATGAGCAGTTCTTC	CASSLVVTSGPDEQFF
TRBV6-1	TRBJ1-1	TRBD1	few	TGTGCCAGCAGTCGGACAGGGTACACTGAAGCTTTCTTT	CASSRTGYTEAFF
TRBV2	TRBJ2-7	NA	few	TGTGCCAGCAGTGAAATCGGGACGGCAACCTACGAGCAGTACTTC	CASSEIGTATYEQYF
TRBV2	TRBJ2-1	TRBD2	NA	TGTGCCAGCAGTGAAGAGGGGAGGGTTAGGGGACCCGGCTACAATGAGCAGTTCTTC	CASSEEGRVRGPGYNEQFF
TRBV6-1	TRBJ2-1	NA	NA	TGTGCCAGCAGTCCGTTAGCCCGTAATGAGCAGTTCTTC	CASSPLARNEQFF
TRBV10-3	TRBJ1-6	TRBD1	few	TGTGCCACCGTCGACAGGGGGAATTCACCCCTCCACTTT	CATVDRGNSPLHF
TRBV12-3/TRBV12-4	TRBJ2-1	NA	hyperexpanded	TGTGCCAGCAGTTTGATCGGCGAGAACTACAATGAGCAGTTCTTC	CASSLIGENYNEQFF
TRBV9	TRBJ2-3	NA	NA	TGTGCCAGCAGCGAAGAGTACACAGATACGCAGTATTTT	CASSEEYTDTQYF
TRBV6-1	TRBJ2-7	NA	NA	TGTGCCAGCGGGCCTTACGAGCAGTACTTC	CASGPYEQYF
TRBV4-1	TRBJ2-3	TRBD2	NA	TGCGCCAGCAGCCAAAGTACGGGGGGGCTCACAGATACGCAGTATTTT	CASSQSTGGLTDTQYF
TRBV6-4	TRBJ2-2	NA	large	TGTGCCAGCAGTGCCCGGGGGATCGACACCGGGGAGCTGTTTTTT	CASSARGIDTGELFF
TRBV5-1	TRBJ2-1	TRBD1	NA	TGCGCCAGCAGGGGACAGCTATCCTACAATGAGCAGTTCTTC	CASRGQLSYNEQFF
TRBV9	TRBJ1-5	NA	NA	TGTGCCAGCGGCCGGGACGGGAATCAGCCCCAGCATTTT	CASGRDGNQPQHF
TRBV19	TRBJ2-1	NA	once	TGTGCCGCGTCGATCGGGGGAACTGTTGAGCAGTTCTTC	CAASIGGTVEQFF
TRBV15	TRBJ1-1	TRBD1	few	TGTGCCACCAGCGGCTGGGAGGGGGCGAGGACTGAAGCTTTCTTT	CATSGWEGARTEAFF
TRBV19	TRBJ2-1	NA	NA	TGTGCCAGTAGTATCACTCACTACAATGAGCAGTTCTTC	CASSITHYNEQFF
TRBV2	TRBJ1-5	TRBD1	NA	TGTGCCAGCAGCCAGGACAGGAGCAATCAGCCCCAGCATTTT	CASSQDRSNQPQHF
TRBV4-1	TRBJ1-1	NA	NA	TGCGCCAGCAGCCAAGAGGGTGTCGGGGGGAACACTGAAGCTTTCTTT	CASSQEGVGGNTEAFF
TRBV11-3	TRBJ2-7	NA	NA	TGTGCCAGCAGCTTAGATGGGTGGGTCGAGCAGTACTTC	CASSLDGWVEQYF
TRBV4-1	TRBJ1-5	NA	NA	TGCGCCAGCAGCCAGGTAGGACGGCTGAAGGGCAATCAGCCCCAGCATTTT	CASSQVGRLKGNQPQHF
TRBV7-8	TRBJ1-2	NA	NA	TGTGCCAGCAGCGAAGATTCGGACGGGAAGTTCTATGGCTACACCTTC	CASSEDSDGKFYGYTF
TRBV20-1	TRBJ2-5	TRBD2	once	TGCAGTGCTAGAGTAGGGCCAGCGGGAGGGGGAGAGACCCAGTACTTC	CSARVGPAGGGETQYF
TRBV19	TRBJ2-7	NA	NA	TGTGCCAGTAGTAACCCACCCCTAGTCGAGCAGTACTTC	CASSNPPLVEQYF
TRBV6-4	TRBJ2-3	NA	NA	TGTGCCAGCAGTGACGGAGGGGCAGATACGCAGTATTTT	CASSDGGADTQYF
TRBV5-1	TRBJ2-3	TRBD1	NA	TGCGCCAGCAGAACCGGGACAGAAACAGATACGCAGTATTTT	CASRTGTETDTQYF
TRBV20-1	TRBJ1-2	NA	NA	TGCAGTGCTTTTCCCGGCGGGTTATATGGCTACACCTTC	CSAFPGGLYGYTF
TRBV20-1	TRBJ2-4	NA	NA	TGCAGTGCTTATCCTGGGACGGTAGCCAAAAACATTCAGTACTTC	CSAYPGTVAKNIQYF
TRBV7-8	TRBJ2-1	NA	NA	TGTGCCAGCAGCTTAGTCTGGCTCAATGAGCAGTTCTTC	CASSLVWLNEQFF
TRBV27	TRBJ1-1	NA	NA	TGTGCCAGCAGCCCACTTTGGGACACTGAAGCTTTCTTT	CASSPLWDTEAFF
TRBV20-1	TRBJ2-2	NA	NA	TGCAGTGCTAGGCGACAGGTGAACACCGGGGAGCTGTTTTTT	CSARRQVNTGELFF
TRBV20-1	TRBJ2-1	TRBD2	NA	TGCAGTGCTAGAGGACTAGCGGGCAATGAGCAGTTCTTC	CSARGLAGNEQFF
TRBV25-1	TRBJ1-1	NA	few	TGTGCCAGCAGTGACGGCAGGTCGGGCGACACTGAAGCTTTCTTT	CASSDGRSGDTEAFF
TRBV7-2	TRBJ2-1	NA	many	TGTGCCAGCAGCTTAGCCGCGGGACTCTATTCCAATGAGCAGTTCTTC	CASSLAAGLYSNEQFF
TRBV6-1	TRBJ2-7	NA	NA	TGTGCCAGCAGTGACCCGGGGGCCGCCTACTACGAGCAGTACTTC	CASSDPGAAYYEQYF
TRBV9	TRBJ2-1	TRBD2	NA	TGTGCCAGCAGCGTTTCAGCGGGAGGGCCGTATATCAATGAGCAGTTCTTC	CASSVSAGGPYINEQFF
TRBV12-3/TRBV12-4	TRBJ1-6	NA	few	TGTGCCAGCAGCCCTCCGGGACGGGGAAATTCACCCCTCCACTTT	CASSPPGRGNSPLHF
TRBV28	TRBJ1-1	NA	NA	TGTGCCAGCAGTTCCCCCCTTATGAACACTGAAGCTTTCTTT	CASSSPLMNTEAFF
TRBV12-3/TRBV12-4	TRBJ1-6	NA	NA	TGTGCCAGCACCACAGGGAGCTCCTATAATTCACCCCTCCACTTT	CASTTGSSYNSPLHF
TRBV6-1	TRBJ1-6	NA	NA	TGTGCCAGCAGAGGACAGTTCGGCTCCTATAATTCACCCCTCCACTTT	CASRGQFGSYNSPLHF
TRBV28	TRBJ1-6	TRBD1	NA	TGTGCCAGCAGGGACAGGGACCTGTCGGATTCACCCCTCCACTTT	CASRDRDLSDSPLHF
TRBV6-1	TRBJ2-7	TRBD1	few	TGTGCCAGCAGTGACGGACAGGGTCCCTACGAGCAGTACTTC	CASSDGQGPYEQYF
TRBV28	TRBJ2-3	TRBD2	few	TGTGCCAGCAGTCCATTGACTAGCGGAACACGGGAAGATACGCAATATTTT	CASSPLTSGTREDTQYF
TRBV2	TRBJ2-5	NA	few	TGTGCCAAATCTCCGGGAGAAGGGGAGACCCAGTACTTC	CAKSPGEGETQYF
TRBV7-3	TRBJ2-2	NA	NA	TGTGCCAGCATCCTCCCCACGGGAGACACCGGGGAGCTGTTTTTT	CASILPTGDTGELFF
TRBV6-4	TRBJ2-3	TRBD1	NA	TGTGCCAGCAGTGACCGACAGGGGAGCACAGATACGCAGTATTTT	CASSDRQGSTDTQYF